Listed here is a single TCR beta chain. Its matching antigen is unknown. The sample belongs to a study of blood T cells in healthy people across ages. Study at large: Per two T cells, about one barcoded beta molecule was captured through template switching. Points from the study as a whole: Relative to aged donors, long-lived donors carried more naive CD4+ cells and displayed higher diversity. Roughly linear age-related decline in beta diversity appeared, significant by age approximately 41.

The germline V gene encodes CDR1 SGHDN and CDR2 FVKESK. The V gene lost 2 bases and the J gene lost 3 bases, with 10 bases spanning the gap. The CDR3 totals 15 residues. The authors ran a second PCR of roughly 6 to 11 cycles using a sample-barcoded 5' primer and a J-beta primer mix. One entry per CDR3 protein, called by TCRdb with MiXCR from the 5' RACE reads. The table records 1 million or so distinct CDR3 sequences, around 27% of them present only once. The same data also went into a second study, on T cells of mothers and their children.

The sequence was collected from a girl under 10 years old in good health. V and J are TRBV14 and TRBJ1-4; weak D call: TRBD1 (5 bases). Sequenced material: blood. CDR3: CASSQWGNPNEKLFF. CDR3 bases: TGTGCCAGCAGCCAATGGGGGAATCCTAATGAAAAACTGTTTTTT.